These 6 T cell receptor beta chains were sequenced from one sample in a study of T-cell memory formation after mild COVID-19. Using its own MiXCR run on the 5' RACE reads, TCRdb lists one record per CDR3 protein. The table includes over 500,000 distinct CDR3 sequences, roughly 17% detected once. The sample was PBMCs or a T cell subset sorted from them (not recorded which). Receptor source: an adult woman who had mild COVID-19 (a few samples of this study predate the infection). Cell type and time point are not known.

This chain links TRBV7-3 with TRBJ2-5; 8 bases agree with TRBD1. CDR1 is SGHTA, CDR2 FQGTGA, per germline. The ends lost 5 bases at V and 5 bases at J; junction bases unmatched: 10. CDR3 length: 15 residues. The CDR3 is CASSPRAGGTETQYF. The CDR3 nucleotides read TGTGCCAGCAGCCCCCGGGCAGGGGGCACGGAGACCCAGTACTTC.

V and J are TRBV5-1 and TRBJ2-2, with D perhaps assigned TRBD1 or TRBD2 (6 bases each). The CDR3 totals 17 residues. CDR1 and CDR2 (germline): SGHRS, YFSETQ. Trimming cost V 6 bases and J 3 bases, with 21 bases left between them. Written as DNA, the CDR3 is TGCGCCAGCACCCCTCGTCGGGGGCAGCCTCACACCGGGGAGCTGTTTTTT. It encodes CASTPRRGQPHTGELFF.

The rearrangement joins TRBV6-2 or TRBV6-3 to TRBJ2-7; the D gene is possibly TRBD2 (6 bases). CDR3 size: 15 residues. CDR1 and CDR2 (germline): MNHEY, SVGEGT. The ends were cut back, 5 bases at V and 0 bases at J, with 14 bases in the middle. CDR3 in amino acids: CASSEGLILSYEQYF. DNA for the CDR3: TGTGCCAGCAGTGAGGGACTTATACTCTCCTACGAGCAGTACTTC.

This clonotype was seen only a few times. The chain combines TRBV6-5 with TRBJ1-5, with D perhaps matching TRBD1 (5 bases). The germline V gene has CDR1 MNHEY and CDR2 SVGAGI. The CDR3 is 15 amino acids. V lost 6 bases, J lost 3 bases, and 15 bases lay in between. For the CDR3, the DNA is TGTGCCAGCAGCCCCGGGTCAGGGAACAATCAGCCCCAGCATTTT. Its protein product is CASSPGSGNNQPQHF.

This clonotype was picked up a small number of times. This rearrangement joins TRBV3-2 to TRBJ1-4. TRBV3-2 is a pseudogene segment. The CDR3 is 17 amino acids. The DNA for the CDR3 is TGTGCCAGCAGCCAACGTTCGTACGACAACCTTAATGAAAAACTGTTTTTT. Protein sequence: CASSQRSYDNLNEKLFF.

V usage is TRBV7-2 and J usage is TRBJ1-5; D unclear. This CDR3 region has 15 residues. V was clipped by 5 bases and J by 3 bases, with 14 bases between them. Germline V gives CDR1 SGHTA, CDR2 FQGNSA. CDR3 region: CASSPQSGVNQPQHF. CDR3 sequence (DNA): TGTGCCAGCAGCCCCCAGAGCGGAGTCAATCAGCCCCAGCATTTT.